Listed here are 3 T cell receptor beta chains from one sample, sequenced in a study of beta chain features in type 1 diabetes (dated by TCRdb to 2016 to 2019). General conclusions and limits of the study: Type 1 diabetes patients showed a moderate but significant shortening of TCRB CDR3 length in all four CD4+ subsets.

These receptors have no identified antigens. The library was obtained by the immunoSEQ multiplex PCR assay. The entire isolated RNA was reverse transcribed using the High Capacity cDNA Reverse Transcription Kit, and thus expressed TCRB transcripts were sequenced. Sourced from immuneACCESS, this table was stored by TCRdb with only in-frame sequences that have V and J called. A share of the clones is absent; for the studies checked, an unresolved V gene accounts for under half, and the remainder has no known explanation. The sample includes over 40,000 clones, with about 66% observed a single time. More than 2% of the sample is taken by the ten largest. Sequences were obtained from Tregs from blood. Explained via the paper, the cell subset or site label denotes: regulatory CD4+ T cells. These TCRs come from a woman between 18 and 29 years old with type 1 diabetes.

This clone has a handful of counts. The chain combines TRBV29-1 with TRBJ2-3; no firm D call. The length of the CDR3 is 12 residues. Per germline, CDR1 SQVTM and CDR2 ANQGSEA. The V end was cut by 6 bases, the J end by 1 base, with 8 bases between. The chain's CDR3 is CSVARGTDTQYF. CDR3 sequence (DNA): TGCAGCGTGGCCCGGGGCACAGATACGCAGTATTTT.

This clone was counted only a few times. CDR3 DNA: TGCAGTGCTAGACCCCTTTATGAGCAGTTCTTC. This translates into CSARPLYEQFF. V gene TRBV20-1 combines with J gene TRBJ2-1; D gene uncertain. The CDR3 loop spans 11 amino acids. In germline, CDR1 is DFQATT, CDR2 SNEGSKA (reference sequence). V was pared by 2 bases and J by 8 bases, with 7 bases between.

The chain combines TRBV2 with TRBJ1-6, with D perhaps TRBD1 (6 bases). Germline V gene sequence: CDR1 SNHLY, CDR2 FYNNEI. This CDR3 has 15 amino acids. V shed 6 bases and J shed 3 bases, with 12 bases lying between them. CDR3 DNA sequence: TGTGCCAGCAGGGGCACAGGGAACTATAATTCACCCCTCCACTTT. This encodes CASRGTGNYNSPLHF.